This T cell receptor beta chain was recorded in a study of shared clonotypes between healthy human individuals (TCRdb year 2020). In terms of the full investigation: The cohort comprised a couple of women and a few men aged 18 to 49 years. Blood TCR repertoires of roughly five healthy adults were deeply sequenced to estimate repertoire size and the extent of clonotype sharing between individuals. Leukapheresis yielded between about 0.94 and 9.5 billion PBMCs per donor. Per donor, three plates each were used for CD4 naive and CD4 memory, two for CD8 naive, and one for CD8 memory. To increase sequencing depth and limit assay-specific biases, TCR repertoire library preparation and sequencing were carried out by different laboratories using diverse techniques. The paper as a whole reports these results and caveats: Pairwise subsampling led to the expectation that sequencing depth would affect the degree of clonotype sharing among donors. Higher generation probabilities were observed for clonotypes shared by all four sorted-subset donors than for non-shared clonotypes. Only blood was sampled, and tissue TCR repertoires likely differ from those in blood. Even with the large sequencing depth, rarefaction of the sorted-subset datasets indicated that sequencing was incomplete. Naive subsets generally had larger estimated clonotype richness than memory subsets. Because the study included a small number of donors, the genetic and exposure-history diversity represented was limited. Across a few donors, roughly 5.1% of naive CD4, around 3.5% of naive CD8, 2% to 2.5% of memory CD4, and 0.4% of memory CD8 clonotypes were shared.

For the CD8 naive samples, CD45RO-negative cells were positively selected for CCR7, yielding a CD45RA+CCR7+ population from which TemRA cells were excluded. Donors were healthy HIV-negative adults with no recently reported acute infections or vaccinations. Only Caucasian adults living in Nashville, Tennessee, USA were represented among the donors. Blood was obtained by leukapheresis, after which PBMCs were separated by Ficoll-Histopaque density gradient centrifugation and cryopreserved in liquid nitrogen vapor phase. Purity and quantity of every magnetically sorted T cell population were checked by analytical flow cytometry. Each sorted fraction had its genomic DNA isolated and then quantified by UV absorbance on a Nanodrop 2000c. As to this clone: Its binding antigen is unknown. No base quality information exists; no much larger clone differs at one position.

TCR CDR3 regions were amplified from genomic DNA by multiplex PCR using the deep immunoSEQ assay. Genomic DNA extracted from each cell subset was distributed evenly over all wells of several immunoSEQ 96-well plates, and each plate served as one replicate. For sorted subsets, each replicate PCR was loaded with roughly 190 ng genomic DNA, equivalent to approximately 33,000 T cell genomes. Purified libraries were measured with a Qubit 3.0 fluorometer, size-checked on a Bioanalyzer 2100, and measured again with the KAPA Library Quantification kit. A separate single-read 150-cycle Illumina NextSeq 550 flow cell was used to sequence each immunoSEQ 96-well plate. The authors' pipeline ran thus. Because the immunoSEQ output included only junctional sequences and no quality scores, the filtering could not be the same as the filtering used for full-length reads. Sequences were annotated with PyIR, a Python wrapper for IgBLAST v1.9, using IMGT germline references to assign V/J genes and CDR3. Any read was removed if the V/J assignment was weak (E-value above 1e-6), the CDR3 was missing, or the read contained stop codons, out-of-frame junctions, or ambiguous translated residues. V3J clonotypes were defined as sequences sharing the same inferred V gene, J gene, and CDR3 amino acid sequence. Percentage overlap between repertoires was computed as shared unique clonotypes divided by the size of the smaller repertoire. Three approaches were used to assess repertoire richness: RTK rarefaction, the Chao1 estimator, and Recon v2.1 estimates of unobserved clonotypes. For all TCRbeta clonotypes obtained by the gDNA method from a few donors, generation probabilities were computed with OLGA. In TCRdb, the immuneACCESS table is reduced to in-frame sequences with V and J assigned. These tables do not hold every clone; where another copy was compared, an unresolved V gene accounts for under half, and the others remain unexplained. That table supplies the V and J calls and clone size; D and trimming were determined from the DNA. The sample table holds some 2,000,000 clones, of which 85% to 95% were seen once. Of the sample, around 1.1% falls within the top ten clones.

The sample consisted of naive CD8+ T cells sorted from blood. In light of the paper, this sample's cell subset or site label describes: CD45RA+CCR7+. This TCR derives from a man between 18 and 29 years old in good health.

Here the CDR3 is given as CASRDPGTGNQPQHF. The sequenced DNA is TGTGCCAGCAGGGATCCAGGGACAGGGAATCAGCCCCAGCATTTT. Recombination joined TRBV28 with TRBJ1-5; a stretch of 9 junction bases matches TRBD1. Based on the germline V gene, the CDR1 and CDR2 sequences are MDHEN and SYDVKM. For this chain, trimming is 6 bases at the V end and 4 bases at the J end, and the number of junction bases without a gene match is 7. Including cysteine and phenylalanine, the CDR3 has 15 amino acids. The DNA shown is the 45-base CDR3, in frame from base 1.